This TCR beta chain was observed in a study of T cells in Graves' hyperthyroidism and ophthalmopathy. Researchers took RNA transcripts and amplified the TCR beta CDR3 regions from them. The TCR CDR3 was amplified in a first-round RT-PCR using the HTBI primer set. TCRdb fed the multiplex PCR reads into MiXCR, producing one record per CDR3 protein. The sample has approximately 380,000 distinct CDR3 sequences, roughly 19% seen once. Graves' hyperthyroidism is called stable when ophthalmopathy does not progress within 18 months. The CDR3 extends over 15 amino acids. Trimming cost V 0 bases and J 2 bases; bases outside gene matches: 5. Germline V gene lookup returns CDR1 SQVTM and CDR2 ANQGSEA. This clonotype was counted many times.

The sample consisted of blood. The receptor comes from a woman under 30 with Graves' hyperthyroidism. J is TRBJ1-2 and V is TRBV29-1; 8 bases are a match to TRBD1. CDR3 nucleotides: TGCAGCGTTGAAGATCCTTGGACAGGGAACTATGGCTACACCTTC. Translating it yields CSVEDPWTGNYGYTF.